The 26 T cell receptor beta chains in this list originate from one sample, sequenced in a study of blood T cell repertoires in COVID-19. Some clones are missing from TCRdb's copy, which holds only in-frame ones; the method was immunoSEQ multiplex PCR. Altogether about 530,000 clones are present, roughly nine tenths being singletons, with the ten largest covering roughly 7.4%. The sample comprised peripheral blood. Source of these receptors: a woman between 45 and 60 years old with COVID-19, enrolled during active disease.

CDR3 residues: CASSVRQGQGETQYF. In DNA form, the CDR3 reads TGTGCCAGCAGCGTAAGACAGGGACAAGGAGAGACCCAGTACTTC. V and J are TRBV9 and TRBJ2-5, with 7 bases aligning to TRBD1. Trimming removed 1 base from V and 4 bases from J; junction bases left unmatched: 7. CDR3 length: 15 amino acids. Germline lookup yields CDR1 SGDLS and CDR2 YYNGEE.

The CDR3 DNA reads as TGTGCCAGCAGCTTTAGCGGTCAGATTGAAGCTTTCTTT. As protein: CASSFSGQIEAFF. The rearrangement joins TRBV11-3 to TRBJ1-1, with D unresolved. CDR1 and CDR2 from the germline V gene are SGHNT and YENEEA. Trimming took 3 bases from V and 7 from J, leaving 12 bases between them. The CDR3 runs to 13 residues.

CDR3 sequence reads: CAWRTAGPQGREQYF. In DNA, the CDR3 is TGTGCCTGGAGGACCGCCGGACCCCAGGGAAGAGAGCAGTACTTC. The chain uses TRBV30 and TRBJ2-7, with D perhaps matching TRBD1 (5 bases). There are 15 residues in the CDR3. Trimming left V 3 bases short and J 7 bases short, with 22 bases between. Germline V lookup: CDR1 GTSNPN, CDR2 SVGIG (reference sequence).

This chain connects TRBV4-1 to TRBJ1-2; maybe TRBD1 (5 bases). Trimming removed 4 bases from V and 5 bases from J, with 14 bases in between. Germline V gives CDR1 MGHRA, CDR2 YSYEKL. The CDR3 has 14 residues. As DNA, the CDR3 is TGCGCCAGCAGCCCCAGGGAACAGCCATATGGCTACACCTTC. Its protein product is CASSPREQPYGYTF.

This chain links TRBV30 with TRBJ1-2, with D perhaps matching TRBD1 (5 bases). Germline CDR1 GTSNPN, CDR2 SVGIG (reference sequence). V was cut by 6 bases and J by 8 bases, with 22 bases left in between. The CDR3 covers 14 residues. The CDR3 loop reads CACHDKAGGEGYTF. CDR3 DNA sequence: TGTGCCTGTCACGATAAAGCCGGGGGAGAGGGCTACACCTTC.

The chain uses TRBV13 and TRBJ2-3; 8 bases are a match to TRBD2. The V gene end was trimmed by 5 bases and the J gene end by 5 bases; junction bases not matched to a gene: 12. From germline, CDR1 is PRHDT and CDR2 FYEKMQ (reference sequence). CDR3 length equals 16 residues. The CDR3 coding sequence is TGTGCCAGCAGCCCTGATCGGGGGGGGCATAAAGATACGCAGTATTTT. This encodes CASSPDRGGHKDTQYF.

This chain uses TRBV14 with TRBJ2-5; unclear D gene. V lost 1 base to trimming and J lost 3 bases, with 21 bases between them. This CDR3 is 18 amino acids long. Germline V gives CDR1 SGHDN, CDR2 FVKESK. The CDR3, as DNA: TGTGCCAGCAGCCAAGTACCCGACCGAGGATTCTTAAAAGAGACCCAGTACTTC. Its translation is CASSQVPDRGFLKETQYF.

CDR3 residues: CASSWATGGDLGEQFF. As DNA, the CDR3 is TGTGCCAGCAGCTGGGCGACAGGTGGTGACCTTGGTGAGCAGTTCTTC. The chain couples TRBV5-6 to TRBJ2-1, with a possible D match to TRBD1 (6 bases). The germline V gene encodes CDR1 SGHDT and CDR2 YYEEEE. V was clipped by 3 bases and J by 9 bases, with 22 bases between them. The CDR3 sequence is 16 residues long.

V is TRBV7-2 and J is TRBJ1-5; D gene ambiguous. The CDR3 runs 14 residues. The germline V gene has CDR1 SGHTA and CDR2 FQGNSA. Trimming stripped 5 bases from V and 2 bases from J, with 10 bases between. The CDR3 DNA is TGTGCCAGCAGCCCGGAGGTGCGCAATCAGCCCCAGCATTTT. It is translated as CASSPEVRNQPQHF.

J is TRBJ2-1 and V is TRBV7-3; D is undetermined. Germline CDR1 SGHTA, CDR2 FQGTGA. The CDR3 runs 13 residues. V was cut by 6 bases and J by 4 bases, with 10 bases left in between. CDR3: CASSKNRYNEQFF. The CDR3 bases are TGTGCCAGCAGTAAAAATCGGTACAATGAGCAGTTCTTC.

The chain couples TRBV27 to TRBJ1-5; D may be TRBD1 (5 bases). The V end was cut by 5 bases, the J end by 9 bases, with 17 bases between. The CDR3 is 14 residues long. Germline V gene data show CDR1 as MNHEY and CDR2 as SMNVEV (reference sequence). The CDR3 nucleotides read TGTGCCAGCAGTCCGAGGGGCGTCGGGGGGCCCCAGCATTTT. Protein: CASSPRGVGGPQHF.

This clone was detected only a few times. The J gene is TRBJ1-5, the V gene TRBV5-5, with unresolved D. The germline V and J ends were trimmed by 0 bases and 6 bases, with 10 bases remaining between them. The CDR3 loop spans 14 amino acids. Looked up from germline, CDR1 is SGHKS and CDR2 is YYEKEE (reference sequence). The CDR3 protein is CASSLGLGGQPQHF. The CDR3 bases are TGTGCCAGCAGCTTGGGGTTGGGAGGTCAGCCCCAGCATTTT.

This CDR3 reads CASSLALGGQPQHF. CDR3 DNA: TGCGCCAGCAGCTTGGCCTTGGGGGGGCAGCCCCAGCATTTT. The rearrangement joins TRBV5-1 to TRBJ1-5, with a weak D call TRBD1 (5 bases). The germline gives CDR1 SGHRS, CDR2 YFSETQ. Between the trimmed V and J ends, which lost 0 bases and 7 bases, there was a span of 11 bases. The CDR3 has 14 residues.

CDR3: CASSPTGDSPLHF. The CDR3 bases are TGTGCCAGCTCACCTACAGGGGATTCACCCCTCCACTTT. V and J are TRBV18 and TRBJ1-6, with 7 bases matching TRBD1. There are 13 residues in the CDR3. J gave up 8 bases and V 3 bases, and 1 base lay outside the gene matches. The V gene's germline CDR1 is KGHSH and CDR2 LQKENI.

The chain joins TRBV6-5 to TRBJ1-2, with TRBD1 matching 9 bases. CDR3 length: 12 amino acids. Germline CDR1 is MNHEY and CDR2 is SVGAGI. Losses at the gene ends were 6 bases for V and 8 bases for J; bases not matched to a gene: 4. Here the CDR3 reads CASRGQGRGYTF. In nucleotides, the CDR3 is TGTGCCAGCAGGGGACAGGGAAGGGGCTACACCTTC.

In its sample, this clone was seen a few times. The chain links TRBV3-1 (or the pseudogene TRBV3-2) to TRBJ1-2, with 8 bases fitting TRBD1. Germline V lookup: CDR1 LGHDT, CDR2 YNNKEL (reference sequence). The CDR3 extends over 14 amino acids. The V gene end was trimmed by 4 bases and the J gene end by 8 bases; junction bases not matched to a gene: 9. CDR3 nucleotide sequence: TGTGCCAGCAGCCGAGGGGAGACAGGGGACGGCTACACCTTC. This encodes CASSRGETGDGYTF.

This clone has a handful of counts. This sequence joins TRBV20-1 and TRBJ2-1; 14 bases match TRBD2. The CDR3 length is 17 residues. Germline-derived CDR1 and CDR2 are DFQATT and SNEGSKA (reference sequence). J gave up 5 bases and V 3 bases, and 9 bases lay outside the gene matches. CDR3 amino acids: CSASLGGLAGVNNEQFF. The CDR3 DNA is TGCAGTGCTAGTTTAGGGGGACTAGCGGGGGTGAACAATGAGCAGTTCTTC.

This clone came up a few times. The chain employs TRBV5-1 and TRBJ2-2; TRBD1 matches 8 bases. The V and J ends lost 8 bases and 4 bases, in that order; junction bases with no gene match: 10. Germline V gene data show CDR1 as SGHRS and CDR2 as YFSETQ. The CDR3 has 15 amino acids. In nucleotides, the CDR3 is TGCGCCAGTACCCAGGGGGCTGAGGTCACCGGGGAGCTGTTTTTT. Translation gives CASTQGAEVTGELFF.

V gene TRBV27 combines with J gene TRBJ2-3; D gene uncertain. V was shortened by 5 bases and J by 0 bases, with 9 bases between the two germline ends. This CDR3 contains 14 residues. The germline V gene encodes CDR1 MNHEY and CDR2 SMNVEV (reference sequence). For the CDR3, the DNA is TGTGCCAGCAGTCCCTACGAGAGCACAGATACGCAGTATTTT. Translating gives CASSPYESTDTQYF.

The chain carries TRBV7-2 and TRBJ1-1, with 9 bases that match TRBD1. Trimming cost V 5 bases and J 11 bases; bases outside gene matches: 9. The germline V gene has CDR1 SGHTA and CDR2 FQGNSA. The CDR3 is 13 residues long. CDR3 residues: CASSPNRGQGAFF. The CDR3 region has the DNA TGTGCCAGCAGCCCCAACAGGGGGCAGGGGGCTTTCTTT.

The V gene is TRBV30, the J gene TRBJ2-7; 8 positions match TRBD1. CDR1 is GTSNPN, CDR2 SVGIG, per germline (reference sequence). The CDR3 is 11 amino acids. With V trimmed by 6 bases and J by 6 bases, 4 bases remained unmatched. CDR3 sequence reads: CACQGAGEQYF. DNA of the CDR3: TGTGCCTGCCAGGGGGCCGGCGAGCAGTACTTC.

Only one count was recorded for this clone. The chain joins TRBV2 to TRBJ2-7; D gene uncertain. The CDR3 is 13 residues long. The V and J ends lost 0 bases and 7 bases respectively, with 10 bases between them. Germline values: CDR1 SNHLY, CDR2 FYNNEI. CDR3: CASSEARVYEQYF. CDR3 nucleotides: TGTGCCAGCAGTGAAGCGCGTGTGTATGAGCAGTACTTC.

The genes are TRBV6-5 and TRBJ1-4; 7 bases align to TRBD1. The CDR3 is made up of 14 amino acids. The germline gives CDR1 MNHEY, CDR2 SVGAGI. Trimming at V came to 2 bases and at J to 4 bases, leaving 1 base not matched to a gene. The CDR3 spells CASSYGTVNEKLFF. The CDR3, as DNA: TGTGCCAGCAGTTACGGGACAGTTAATGAAAAACTGTTTTTT.

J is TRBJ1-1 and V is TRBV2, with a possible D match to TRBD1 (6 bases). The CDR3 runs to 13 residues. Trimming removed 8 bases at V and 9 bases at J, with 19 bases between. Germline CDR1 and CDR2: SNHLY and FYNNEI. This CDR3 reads CASAQLGQSKAFF. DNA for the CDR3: TGTGCCAGCGCCCAGTTAGGACAGTCGAAAGCTTTCTTT.

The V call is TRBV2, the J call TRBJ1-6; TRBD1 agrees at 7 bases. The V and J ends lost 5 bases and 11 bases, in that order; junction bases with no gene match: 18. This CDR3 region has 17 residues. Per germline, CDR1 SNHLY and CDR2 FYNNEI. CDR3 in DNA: TGTGCCAGCAGTCCTTCCCCAGGGGGTGGTTTTGGCCCACCCCTCCACTTT. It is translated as CASSPSPGGGFGPPLHF. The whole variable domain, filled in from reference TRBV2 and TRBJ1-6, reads EPEVTQTPSHQVTQMGQEVILRCVPISNHLYFYWYRQILGQKVEFLVSFYNNEISEKSEIFDDQFSVERPDGSNFTLKIRSTKLEDSAMYFCASSPSPGGGFGPPLHFGNGTRLTVT.

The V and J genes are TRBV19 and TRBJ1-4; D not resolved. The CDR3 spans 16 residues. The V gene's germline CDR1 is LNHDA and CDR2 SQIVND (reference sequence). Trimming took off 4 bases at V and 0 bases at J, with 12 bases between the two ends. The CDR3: CASSTPRSATNEKLFF. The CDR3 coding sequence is TGTGCCAGTAGTACACCGAGATCCGCAACTAATGAAAAACTGTTTTTT.